This T cell receptor beta chain was retrieved from a study of blood T cell repertoires in COVID-19. CDR1 MNHNS and CDR2 SASEGT come from the germline V gene. The CDR3 runs to 15 residues. V lost 3 bases, J lost 2 bases, and 11 bases lay in between. Source study methods: Amplification of reference gene primers was used by the study to estimate nucleated cell counts. The repertoire was sequenced with immunoSEQ multiplex PCR; TCRdb's copy has only in-frame clones and lacks some. V and J calls and clone size are as listed in that table; D and trimming were resolved from the DNA. The repertoire includes roughly 140,000 clones, 79% of them detected once, and about 9% sits in the top ten.

This chain joins TRBV6-1 and TRBJ1-5; possibly TRBD1 for D (6 bases). Sequencing was performed on peripheral blood. The receptor's source is a man between 50 and 59 years old with active or convalescent COVID-19. This CDR3 is CASSDRGWGNQPQHF. CDR3 DNA sequence: TGTGCCAGCAGTGACAGGGGATGGGGCAATCAGCCCCAGCATTTT.